This passage covers 3 T cell receptor beta chains from one sample sequenced in a study of regulatory and conventional T cells in breast cancer. Using its own MiXCR run on the PCR reads, TCRdb lists one record per CDR3 protein. Here the sample spans over 15,000 distinct CDR3 sequences, 32% being singletons. Sequencing was carried out using conventional T cells from blood. The receptors derive from a female donor in good health.

Remarks on this clonotype: A much bigger clone sits one base away, suggesting this may be a read error. The chain employs TRBV27 and TRBJ1-1, with 8 bases identical to TRBD1. The CDR3 is 14 amino acids. The germline V gene encodes CDR1 MNHEY and CDR2 SMNVEV (reference sequence). CDR3 nucleotides: TGTGCCAGCAATCGACAGGGGCCTAACACTGAAGCTCTCTTT. Amino acid sequence: CASNRQGPNTEALF.

This clonotype showed up just a few times. The chain combines TRBV12-3 or TRBV12-4 with TRBJ2-3; D might be TRBD2 (5 bases). The CDR3 totals 13 residues. V was trimmed by 5 bases and J by 2 bases, leaving 8 bases between them. This CDR3 reads CASSAGYTDTQYF. CDR3 nucleotide sequence: TGTGCCAGCAGTGCGGGCTACACAGATACGCAGTATTTT.

V usage is TRBV6-4 and J usage is TRBJ1-1, with D tentatively TRBD1 (6 bases). The V and J ends lost 9 bases and 0 bases respectively, with 14 bases between them. The CDR3 totals 14 residues. Germline V gene lookup returns CDR1 MRHNA and CDR2 SNTAGT. CDR3 residues: CASRMDSLNTEAFF. As DNA, the CDR3 is TGTGCCAGTCGGATGGACAGCTTGAACACTGAAGCTTTCTTT.